The 21 T cell receptor beta chains below all came from one sample that was sequenced in a study of blood T cell repertoires in COVID-19. TCRdb's table, derived via immunoSEQ multiplex PCR, lists solely in-frame clones and lacks some. The sample lists tens of thousands of clones; around 81% were seen once. Sequences were obtained from peripheral blood. These receptors were collected from a man of 80 years or more with acute or convalescent COVID-19.

Only one count was recorded for this clone. The chain recombines TRBV5-1 with TRBJ2-7; 8 positions match TRBD1. This CDR3 is built from 15 residues. Germline loops: CDR1 SGHRS, CDR2 YFSETQ. The trim removed 4 bases at V and 4 bases at J, leaving 10 bases unmatched. CDR3 loop: CASSPRTGGKYEQYF. The CDR3 DNA reads as TGCGCCAGCAGCCCCCGAACAGGGGGAAAATACGAGCAGTACTTC.

V is TRBV6-1 and J is TRBJ1-5; D gene uncertain. In germline, CDR1 is MNHNS, CDR2 SASEGT. V was clipped by 7 bases and J by 1 base, with 11 bases between them. This CDR3 has 14 residues. The CDR3 here is CASTTGGSNQPQHF. The CDR3 nucleotides read TGTGCCAGCACCACGGGAGGGAGCAATCAGCCCCAGCATTTT.

The gene calls are TRBV19 and TRBJ1-5; 7 bases agree with TRBD1. Germline assignment: CDR1 LNHDA and CDR2 SQIVND (reference sequence). After removal of 9 bases from V and 6 bases from J, the junction contained 8 bases not matched to a gene. This CDR3 region has 13 residues. CDR3 bases: TGTGCCAGCCGGGACAGCCTAGCTCAGCCCCAGCATTTT. This codes for CASRDSLAQPQHF.

The chain uses TRBV29-1 and TRBJ2-1; D not resolved. The CDR3 is 13 residues long. Germline assignment: CDR1 SQVTM and CDR2 ANQGSEA. This CDR3 reads CTGGGSSYNEQFF. The DNA for the CDR3 is TGCACCGGTGGCGGAAGCTCCTACAATGAGCAGTTCTTC.

This clone was observed a handful of times. V and J are TRBV6-1 and TRBJ2-7; tentatively, D is TRBD1 (5 bases). The germline CDR1 and CDR2 sequences are MNHNS and SASEGT. V lost 2 bases, J lost 3 bases, and 11 bases lay in between. The CDR3 has 14 amino acids. The DNA of the CDR3 is TGTGCCAGCAGTGAAATGGAAGGGGACTACGAGCAGTACTTC. Its translation: CASSEMEGDYEQYF.

The V gene is TRBV5-1, the J gene TRBJ1-2, with 8 nucleotides matching TRBD1. The CDR3 is 14 residues long. Germline V gives CDR1 SGHRS, CDR2 YFSETQ. V was pared by 2 bases and J by 7 bases, with 7 bases of the junction left unmatched. The CDR3 reads CASSFGQGISGYTF. CDR3 DNA sequence: TGCGCCAGCAGCTTTGGACAGGGAATTTCTGGCTACACCTTC.

CDR3 loop: CASSPLSTGQRYGYTF. The CDR3 nucleotides read TGTGCCAGCAGCCCCCTAAGCACCGGACAACGATATGGCTACACCTTC. This chain links TRBV3-1 (or the pseudogene TRBV3-2) with TRBJ1-2, with TRBD1 as a possible D gene (5 bases). The CDR3 is made up of 16 amino acids. V was pared by 4 bases and J by 5 bases, with 20 bases between. Germline lookup yields CDR1 LGHDT and CDR2 YNNKEL (reference sequence).

This clone was observed a single time. The rearrangement uses TRBV9 and TRBJ2-2; 8 bases are shared with TRBD2. Losses at the gene ends were 4 bases for V and 4 bases for J; bases not matched to a gene: 12. This CDR3 contains 17 residues. Germline V gene lookup returns CDR1 SGDLS and CDR2 YYNGEE. The CDR3 DNA sequence: TGTGCCAGCAGCCCGGGTGGCGGGAGGCGGACCACCGGGGAGCTGTTTTTT. The encoded protein is CASSPGGGRRTTGELFF.

This chain uses TRBV7-3 with TRBJ2-1, with TRBD1 as a possible D gene (5 bases). Germline CDR1 SGHTA, CDR2 FQGTGA. V shed 3 bases and J shed 4 bases, with 13 bases lying between them. The CDR3 sequence is 15 residues long. This chain's CDR3 is CASSLGRAEYNEQFF. Here the CDR3 DNA reads TGTGCCAGCAGCTTGGGCAGGGCGGAATACAATGAGCAGTTCTTC.

The chain recombines TRBV5-1 with TRBJ1-1; TRBD1 aligns across 7 bases. The CDR3 length is 15 residues. J was trimmed by 5 bases and V by 4 bases; bases with no gene match: 11. Per germline, CDR1 SGHRS and CDR2 YFSETQ. Here the CDR3 DNA reads TGCGCCAGCAGCCCTCTGGCGCAGGGGGATACTGAAGCTTTCTTT. This codes for CASSPLAQGDTEAFF.

This chain links TRBV2 with TRBJ1-5; perhaps TRBD1 as D (5 bases). Germline values: CDR1 SNHLY, CDR2 FYNNEI. This CDR3 comprises 16 residues. The V end lost 4 bases, the J end lost 0 bases, and 13 bases lay between the germline ends. The CDR3 DNA is TGTGCCAGCAGTGCAAACAGGCGAATTAGCAATCAGCCCCAGCATTTT. Protein product: CASSANRRISNQPQHF.

The J gene is TRBJ2-1, the V gene TRBV5-1, with a tentative D call TRBD2 (5 bases). Germline V CDR1 and CDR2: SGHRS, YFSETQ. V was clipped by 6 bases and J by 1 base, with 17 bases between them. This CDR3 has 16 residues. The CDR3 DNA follows: TGCGCCAGCACCTCATCCGGGAACCCTTCCTACAATGAGCAGTTCTTC. It encodes CASTSSGNPSYNEQFF.

The chain is built from TRBV5-1 and TRBJ2-1, with D possibly being TRBD2 (5 bases). Trimming removed 3 bases from V and 1 base from J, with 20 bases in between. Germline V gene lookup returns CDR1 SGHRS and CDR2 YFSETQ. CDR3 length: 18 amino acids. The CDR3 protein is CASSSLGLNSLSYNEQFF. The CDR3 DNA reads TGCGCCAGCAGCTCCCTAGGACTCAATTCACTATCCTACAATGAGCAGTTCTTC.

The chain links TRBV14 to TRBJ1-1; possibly TRBD1 for D (5 bases). The CDR3 contains 14 residues. Per germline, CDR1 SGHDN and CDR2 FVKESK. With 3 bases removed from V and 1 base from J, the gap between germline ends came to 9 bases. CDR3 region: CASSHRQPNTEAFF. The CDR3 bases are TGTGCCAGCAGCCATAGACAGCCGAACACTGAAGCTTTCTTT.

The chain links TRBV30 to TRBJ1-5, with D maybe TRBD1 (6 bases). This CDR3 comprises 16 residues. V dropped 3 bases and J dropped 4 bases, with 19 bases sitting between them. Looked up from germline, CDR1 is GTSNPN and CDR2 is SVGIG (reference sequence). Here the CDR3 reads CAWSAALAGENQPQHF. The CDR3 DNA reads as TGTGCCTGGAGCGCGGCGTTGGCAGGGGAAAATCAGCCCCAGCATTTT.

The chain couples TRBV18 to TRBJ2-5; no clear D. CDR1 is KGHSH and CDR2 is LQKENI in the germline V gene. The length of the CDR3 is 14 residues. V lost 3 bases and J lost 5, with 13 bases in between. CDR3 residues: CASSPPRPTETQYF. DNA for the CDR3: TGTGCCAGCTCACCCCCCAGGCCTACCGAGACCCAGTACTTC.

The chain couples TRBV5-4 to TRBJ2-2, with D uncertain. CDR3 length: 13 amino acids. The germline V gene has CDR1 SGHNT and CDR2 YYREEE (reference sequence). Trimming left V 0 bases short and J 5 bases short, with 5 bases between. The CDR3 protein is CASSLDGTGELFF. In DNA form, the CDR3 reads TGTGCCAGCAGCTTGGACGGTACCGGGGAGCTGTTTTTT.

This clone was counted a single time. The chain couples TRBV7-3 to TRBJ1-2; D is undetermined. Germline assignment: CDR1 SGHTA and CDR2 FQGTGA. CDR3 length: 12 residues. V gave up 2 bases and J gave up 5 bases, with 6 bases separating them. The DNA of the CDR3 is TGTGCCAGCAGCTTACCGGGTTATGGCTACACCTTC. Translated: CASSLPGYGYTF. Drawing the rest from reference TRBV7-3 and TRBJ1-2, the complete variable domain is GAGVSQTPSNKVTEKGKYVELRCDPISGHTALYWYRQSLGQGPEFLIYFQGTGAADDSGLPNDRFFAVRPEGSVSTLKIQRTERGDSAVYLCASSLPGYGYTFGSGTRLTVV.

This rearrangement joins TRBV29-1 to TRBJ2-5; 7 bases line up with TRBD2. V lost 6 bases to trimming and J lost 2 bases; unmatched junction nucleotides: 3. The CDR3 extends over 12 amino acids. Germline assignment: CDR1 SQVTM and CDR2 ANQGSEA. The CDR3 DNA reads as TGCAGCGTCCACGGGGGGCAAGAGACCCAGTACTTC. This gives the protein CSVHGGQETQYF.

This chain connects TRBV5-4 to TRBJ2-5; 13 bases fit TRBD2. Trimming removed 1 base from V and 4 bases from J; junction bases left unmatched: 4. Germline lookup yields CDR1 SGHNT and CDR2 YYREEE (reference sequence). The CDR3 extends over 16 amino acids. The CDR3 here is CASSLRTSGRTETQYF. DNA of the CDR3: TGTGCCAGCAGCTTGAGGACTAGCGGGAGAACAGAGACCCAGTACTTC.

The CDR3 nucleotides are TGTGCCAGCTCACGGGGCCAGGGTGACAATCAGCCCCAGCATTTT. Residues: CASSRGQGDNQPQHF. This chain joins TRBV18 and TRBJ1-5; maybe TRBD1 (5 bases). Trimming took off 4 bases at V and 3 bases at J, with 13 bases between the two ends. Germline CDR1 is KGHSH and CDR2 is LQKENI. The CDR3 contains 15 residues.